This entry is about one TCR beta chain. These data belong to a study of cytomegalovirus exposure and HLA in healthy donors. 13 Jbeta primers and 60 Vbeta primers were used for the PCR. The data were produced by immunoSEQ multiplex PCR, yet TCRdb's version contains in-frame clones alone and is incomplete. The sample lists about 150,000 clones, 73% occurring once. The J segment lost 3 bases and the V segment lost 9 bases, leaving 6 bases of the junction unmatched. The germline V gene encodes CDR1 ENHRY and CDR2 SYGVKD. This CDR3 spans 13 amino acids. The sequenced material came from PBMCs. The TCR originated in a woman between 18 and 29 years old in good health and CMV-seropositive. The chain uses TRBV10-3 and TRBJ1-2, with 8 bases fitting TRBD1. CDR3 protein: CAISTGVDYGYTF. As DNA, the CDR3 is TGTGCCATTTCGACAGGGGTGGACTATGGCTACACCTTC.